This T cell receptor (beta chain) was sequenced for a study of regulatory T cells in long-lasting Graves disease. This clonotype was counted between two and nine times. The time point: newly diagnosed GD, antithyroid drugs for less than 3 months. There was RNA extracted from PBMCs, and the TCR library was made from it. CDR3 length equals 17 residues. Trimming at V came to 5 bases and at J to 7 bases, leaving 17 bases not matched to a gene. The germline CDR1 and CDR2 sequences are SGHTA and FQGNSA. TCR beta libraries were built with iRepertoire HTBI primers and Arm-PCR of CDR3 regions. MiXCR was run by TCRdb on the multiplex PCR reads, yielding one entry per CDR3 protein. Of 400,000 to 500,000 distinct CDR3 sequences in the sample, roughly 15% were seen once. These sequences were also reported in another study, on T cells in Graves' hyperthyroidism and ophthalmopathy.

The chain couples TRBV7-2 to TRBJ2-1, with 7 positions matching TRBD2. The TCR sequence derives from a woman aged 18-29 years with Graves disease. The sequencing used peripheral blood mononuclear cells (PBMCs), collected at new diagnosis, from a patient treated with antithyroid drugs. The CDR3 loop reads CASSPRLAGEVGNEQFF. In nucleotides, the CDR3 is TGTGCCAGCAGCCCCAGACTAGCAGGAGAGGTCGGAAATGAGCAGTTCTTC.